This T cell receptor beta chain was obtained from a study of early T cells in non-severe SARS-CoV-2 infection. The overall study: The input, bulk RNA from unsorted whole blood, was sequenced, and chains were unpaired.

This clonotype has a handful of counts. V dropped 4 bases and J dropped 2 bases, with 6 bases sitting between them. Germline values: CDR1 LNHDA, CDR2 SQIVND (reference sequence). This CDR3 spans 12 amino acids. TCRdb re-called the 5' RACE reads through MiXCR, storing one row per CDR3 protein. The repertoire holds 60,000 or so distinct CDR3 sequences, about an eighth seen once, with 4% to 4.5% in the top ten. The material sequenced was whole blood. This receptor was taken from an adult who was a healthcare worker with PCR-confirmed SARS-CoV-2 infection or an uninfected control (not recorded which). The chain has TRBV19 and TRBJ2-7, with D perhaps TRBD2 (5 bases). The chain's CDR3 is CASSTGTYEQYF. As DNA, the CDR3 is TGTGCCAGTAGTACGGGGACCTACGAGCAGTACTTC.